The 2 T cell receptor beta chains reported below all come from one sample, sequenced in a study of a mutant IDH1 vaccine in newly diagnosed glioma. Time point: week 47, end of study. Every vaccine dose comprised 300 ug of mutant IDH1 20-mer peptide plus topical imiquimod. Antigens for these TCRs are unknown. TCRdb keeps only in-frame clones here, not all; method: immunoSEQ multiplex PCR. The profile shows about 94,000 clones, over 85% of them singletons. Specimen: PBMCs, collected from a glioma patient whose treatment included an IDH1 peptide vaccine. The receptors were sampled from a woman between 50 and 59 years old with glioma.

The chain couples TRBV5-1 to TRBJ1-5, with D hard to call. This CDR3 contains 14 residues. The germline V and J ends were trimmed by 0 bases and 3 bases, with 7 bases remaining between them. From germline, CDR1 is SGHRS and CDR2 YFSETQ. The CDR3 bases are TGCGCCAGCAGCTTGGACGGACTCAATCAGCCCCAGCATTTT. It translates to CASSLDGLNQPQHF.

The chain has TRBV5-8 and TRBJ1-5, with D possibly matching TRBD1 (5 bases). V was trimmed by 7 bases and J by 7 bases, leaving 6 bases between them. CDR3 length: 10 amino acids. Germline values: CDR1 SGHTS, CDR2 YDEGEE. CDR3 coding DNA: TGTGCCAGCGGGGGGCAGCCCCAGCATTTT. This sequence encodes CASGGQPQHF.